The 29 T cell receptor beta chains below come from one sample, sequenced in a study of blood T cell repertoires in COVID-19. Clones were read by immunoSEQ multiplex PCR, and TCRdb kept only the in-frame ones, dropping some. The repertoire holds 56,000 or so clones, with 89% as singletons. Sequencing used peripheral blood. Source of these receptors: a human donor in a cohort sampled during active COVID-19.

The chain couples TRBV28 to TRBJ2-5, with 12 bases aligning to TRBD2. V shed 6 bases, J shed 1 base, and the junction held 12 bases outside the gene matches. This CDR3 comprises 18 residues. From germline, CDR1 is MDHEN and CDR2 SYDVKM. This CDR3 is CASRLRRASGGAQETQYF. The CDR3 DNA sequence: TGTGCCAGCAGGCTACGGCGGGCTAGCGGGGGGGCCCAAGAGACCCAGTACTTC.

This chain connects TRBV7-9 to TRBJ2-3, with 15 bases lining up with TRBD2. CDR1 is SEHNR and CDR2 is FQNEAQ in the germline V gene (reference sequence). The CDR3 has 19 amino acids. J lost 0 bases, V lost 4 bases, and 8 bases had no gene match. CDR3 bases: TGTGCCAGCAGCTCCACCCGGACTAGCGGGGGGGCTAGCACAGATACGCAGTATTTT. Protein product: CASSSTRTSGGASTDTQYF.

The chain links TRBV5-1 to TRBJ1-4, with TRBD1 matching 7 bases. CDR1 SGHRS and CDR2 YFSETQ come from the germline V gene. The CDR3 has 15 residues. With V trimmed by 5 bases and J by 6 bases, 10 bases remained unmatched. CDR3 residues: CASSRSDREDEKLFF. The CDR3 coding sequence is TGCGCCAGCAGTCGCTCCGACAGGGAAGATGAAAAACTGTTTTTT.

The rearrangement uses TRBV7-3 and TRBJ2-3; a weak D match, TRBD2 (5 bases). The CDR3 runs 15 residues. The V gene lost 2 bases and the J gene lost 4 bases, with 13 bases spanning the gap. CDR1 is SGHTA, CDR2 FQGTGA, per germline. The CDR3 sequence: CASSLRRAPPDTQYF. DNA of the CDR3: TGTGCCAGCAGCTTACGGCGGGCCCCCCCAGATACGCAGTATTTT.

The chain uses TRBV6-6 and TRBJ1-1, with 9 positions matching TRBD1. J was trimmed by 4 bases and V by 6 bases; bases with no gene match: 12. The germline V gene has CDR1 MNHNY and CDR2 SVGAGI (reference sequence). The CDR3 runs 16 residues. The CDR3 sequence: CASSTAGGQGGTEAFF. For the CDR3, the DNA is TGTGCCAGCAGCACCGCGGGGGGACAGGGTGGCACTGAAGCTTTCTTT.

The rearrangement links TRBV7-9 to TRBJ1-6; perhaps TRBD1 as D (6 bases). Trimming took off 2 bases at V and 9 bases at J, with 20 bases between the two ends. CDR3 length: 17 residues. Germline V gives CDR1 SEHNR, CDR2 FQNEAQ (reference sequence). This CDR3 is CASSLLKNGGQGSPLHF. The CDR3 DNA reads as TGTGCCAGCAGCTTACTAAAAAACGGGGGGCAGGGTTCACCCCTCCACTTT.

The V call is TRBV19, the J call TRBJ1-1; no clear D gene. The germline CDR1 and CDR2 sequences are LNHDA and SQIVND (reference sequence). With 4 bases removed from V and 0 bases from J, the gap between germline ends came to 12 bases. The CDR3 covers 15 residues. This chain's CDR3 is CASSSQGRLNTEAFF. As DNA, the CDR3 is TGTGCCAGTAGTAGCCAAGGCAGGTTGAACACTGAAGCTTTCTTT.

The chain combines TRBV5-1 with TRBJ2-7, with a possible D match to TRBD2 (7 bases). The germline V gene encodes CDR1 SGHRS and CDR2 YFSETQ. Trimming took off 0 bases at V and 0 bases at J, with 13 bases between the two ends. The CDR3 has 16 amino acids. CDR3 nucleotides: TGCGCCAGCAGCTTGGATGGGGGGGCAATCTCCTACGAGCAGTACTTC. Translating it yields CASSLDGGAISYEQYF.

The CDR3 nucleotides read TGTGCCAGCAGCTATAGACAGGGGAAGACTGAAGCTTTCTTT. This encodes CASSYRQGKTEAFF. The V gene is TRBV6-2 or TRBV6-3, the J gene TRBJ1-1; TRBD1 matches at 8 bases. The CDR3 extends over 14 amino acids. Unmatched junction bases numbered 8, after V lost 6 bases and J lost 5 bases. Germline-derived CDR1 and CDR2 are MNHEY and SVGEGT.

This clone was seen a single time. V is TRBV5-1 and J is TRBJ1-2, with D perhaps TRBD1 (6 bases). Germline V gene data show CDR1 as SGHRS and CDR2 as YFSETQ. The ends were cut back, 3 bases at V and 4 bases at J, with 16 bases in the middle. There are 15 residues in the CDR3. CDR3: CASSSPGIGGYGYTF. The CDR3, as DNA: TGCGCCAGCAGCTCCCCAGGGATAGGGGGCTATGGCTACACCTTC.

The chain has TRBV13 and TRBJ2-7; the match to TRBD1 covers 10 bases. Per germline, CDR1 PRHDT and CDR2 FYEKMQ (reference sequence). CDR3 length: 13 amino acids. V lost 7 bases and J lost 4; bases outside the gene matches: 4. The CDR3 loop is CASMDRGDYEQYF. CDR3 sequence (DNA): TGTGCCAGCATGGACAGGGGGGATTACGAGCAGTACTTC.

The rearrangement joins TRBV3-1 (or the pseudogene TRBV3-2) to TRBJ1-2; possibly TRBD1 for D (5 bases). The length of the CDR3 is 15 residues. Germline CDR1 and CDR2: LGHDT and YNNKEL (reference sequence). The germline V and J ends were trimmed by 3 bases and 1 base, with 12 bases remaining between them. CDR3 region: CASSHRREGNYGYTF. DNA of the CDR3: TGTGCCAGCAGCCATCGCAGGGAGGGTAACTATGGCTACACCTTC.

The rearrangement links TRBV9 to TRBJ2-1; 10 bases agree with TRBD2. This CDR3 has 15 residues. V lost 1 base and J lost 9; bases outside the gene matches: 7. Germline V CDR1 and CDR2: SGDLS, YYNGEE. CDR3 loop: CASSVLSGGSGEQFF. The CDR3 nucleotides are TGTGCCAGCAGCGTACTTAGCGGGGGGTCCGGTGAGCAGTTCTTC.

This clone was seen only a few times. The rearrangement joins TRBV27 to TRBJ2-7; possible D gene TRBD1, 5 bases. The CDR3 totals 14 residues. Between the trimmed V and J ends, which lost 2 bases and 5 bases, there was a span of 13 bases. Per germline, CDR1 MNHEY and CDR2 SMNVEV (reference sequence). CDR3 coding DNA: TGTGCCAGCAGTTTACTAGGGGCAGGGCACGAGCAGTACTTC. This encodes CASSLLGAGHEQYF.

This chain joins TRBV5-1 and TRBJ2-3; 7 positions match TRBD1. Per the germline V gene, CDR1 is SGHRS and CDR2 is YFSETQ. This CDR3 is 17 amino acids long. Losses at the gene ends were 0 bases for V and 0 bases for J; bases not matched to a gene: 7. The CDR3 loop reads CASSLVRQGTSTDTQYF. CDR3 DNA sequence: TGCGCCAGCAGCTTGGTCCGACAGGGAACTAGCACAGATACGCAGTATTTT.

J is TRBJ2-1 and V is TRBV6-2 or TRBV6-3; TRBD2 matches at 16 bases. The trim removed 6 bases at V and 2 bases at J, leaving 13 bases unmatched. CDR1 and CDR2 (germline): MNHEY, SVGEGT. CDR3 length: 20 amino acids. CDR3 sequence: CASSGGTSGGAKLAYNEQFF. For the CDR3, the DNA is TGTGCCAGCAGCGGTGGGACTAGCGGGGGGGCTAAATTGGCCTACAATGAGCAGTTCTTC.

The V call is TRBV7-9, the J call TRBJ2-3; no clear D gene. The length of the CDR3 is 11 residues. Trimming pared 7 bases from V and 5 bases from J, leaving 7 bases between. Germline lookup yields CDR1 SEHNR and CDR2 FQNEAQ (reference sequence). This chain's CDR3 is CASNPGDTQYF. As DNA, the CDR3 is TGTGCCAGCAACCCAGGAGATACGCAGTATTTT.

This clone has just a few counts. The chain couples TRBV7-9 to TRBJ1-1; 7 bases agree with TRBD1. The CDR3 length is 14 residues. The V gene end was trimmed by 4 bases and the J gene end by 7 bases; junction bases not matched to a gene: 9. Germline CDR1 reads SEHNR; CDR2 reads FQNEAQ (reference sequence). CDR3 region: CASSSRTGGDEAFF. For the CDR3, the DNA is TGTGCCAGCAGCTCTCGGACAGGAGGGGATGAAGCTTTCTTT.

The chain uses TRBV6-2 or TRBV6-3 and TRBJ1-5, with TRBD1 as a possible D gene (5 bases). Germline-derived CDR1 and CDR2 are MNHEY and SVGEGT. V dropped 2 bases and J dropped 6 bases, with 11 bases sitting between them. The CDR3 extends over 14 amino acids. The CDR3 region has the DNA TGTGCCAGCAGTTACGCGGCAGGGCGTCAGCCCCAGCATTTT. It is translated as CASSYAAGRQPQHF.

The chain carries TRBV5-6 and TRBJ2-7; D perhaps matches TRBD1 (6 bases). This CDR3 contains 15 residues. Germline values: CDR1 SGHDT, CDR2 YYEEEE. Trimming took 3 bases from V and 5 from J, leaving 18 bases between them. CDR3 nucleotide sequence: TGTGCCAGCAGCTACTCCGGACAGCCGAGGGACGAGCAGTACTTC. Translating gives CASSYSGQPRDEQYF.

The J gene is TRBJ1-4, the V gene TRBV2; no clear D. V lost 4 bases to trimming and J lost 5 bases, with 8 bases between them. CDR3 size: 13 residues. Germline CDR1 and CDR2: SNHLY and FYNNEI. The CDR3, as DNA: TGTGCCAGCAGTGTAGGAGGGAATGAAAAACTGTTTTTT. Its protein is CASSVGGNEKLFF.

This clone was detected once. The chain employs TRBV7-9 and TRBJ1-2; the match to TRBD1 covers 7 bases. This CDR3 comprises 13 residues. The ends lost 4 bases at V and 5 bases at J; junction bases unmatched: 4. Germline V CDR1 and CDR2: SEHNR, FQNEAQ (reference sequence). The CDR3 spells CASSSIQGYGYTF. The CDR3 DNA sequence: TGTGCCAGCAGCTCCATACAGGGGTATGGCTACACCTTC.

V is TRBV30 and J is TRBJ1-1, with D possibly matching TRBD1 (5 bases). CDR1 and CDR2 from the germline V gene are GTSNPN and SVGIG (reference sequence). The CDR3 runs to 13 residues. V lost 4 bases and J lost 0, with 9 bases in between. The CDR3 nucleotides are TGTGCCTGGACCGGGGGGTTGAACACTGAAGCTTTCTTT. Protein product: CAWTGGLNTEAFF. Complete variable domain (other parts from reference TRBV30 and TRBJ1-1): SQTIHQWPATLVQPVGSPLSLECTVEGTSNPNLYWYRQAAGRGLQLLFYSVGIGQISSEVPQNLSASRPQDRQFILSSKKLLLSDSGFYLCAWTGGLNTEAFFGQGTRLTVV.

This chain joins TRBV19 and TRBJ1-5; 7 nucleotides agree with TRBD1. CDR1 is LNHDA and CDR2 is SQIVND in the germline V gene (reference sequence). This CDR3 is built from 18 residues. The junction had 19 bases not matched to a gene; V was cut back by 7 bases and J by 4 bases. The DNA for the CDR3 is TGTGCCAGTACCAAGAATTCAGGGGGGTCAAACCTTAATCAGCCCCAGCATTTT. This codes for CASTKNSGGSNLNQPQHF. Supplemented by reference TRBV19 and TRBJ1-5, the full variable domain reads DGGITQSPKYLFRKEGQNVTLSCEQNLNHDAMYWYRQDPGQGLRLIYYSQIVNDFQKGDIAEGYSVSREKKESFPLTVTSAQKNPTAFYLCASTKNSGGSNLNQPQHFGDGTRLSIL.

The CDR3 loop reads CASTPRRRGGLEGETQYF. The CDR3 DNA reads as TGTGCCAGCACCCCCAGGAGGCGGGGGGGCCTTGAAGGAGAGACCCAGTACTTC. This sequence joins TRBV6-2 or TRBV6-3 and TRBJ2-5; 9 positions agree with TRBD2. The CDR3 is made up of 18 amino acids. Germline V gene data show CDR1 as MNHEY and CDR2 as SVGEGT. The V gene end was trimmed by 7 bases and the J gene end by 4 bases; junction bases not matched to a gene: 19.

V usage is TRBV6-5 and J usage is TRBJ1-2, with 7 bases fitting TRBD1. The germline V gene encodes CDR1 MNHEY and CDR2 SVGAGI. This CDR3 spans 12 amino acids. J was trimmed by 3 bases and V by 11 bases; bases with no gene match: 6. CDR3 region: CAGGQKYYGYTF. CDR3 nucleotides: TGTGCCGGGGGACAGAAGTACTATGGCTACACCTTC.

This chain links TRBV10-3 with TRBJ2-1; TRBD2 might be the D (5 bases). CDR1 is ENHRY and CDR2 is SYGVKD in the germline V gene. V was clipped by 2 bases and J by 10 bases, with 9 bases between them. The CDR3 totals 12 residues. This CDR3 is CAISEEGLEQFF. CDR3 DNA sequence: TGTGCCATCAGTGAGGAGGGTCTCGAGCAGTTCTTC.

The chain uses TRBV27 and TRBJ2-3; TRBD2 aligns across 7 bases. This CDR3 comprises 15 residues. The ends lost 2 bases at V and 1 base at J; junction bases unmatched: 3. Per the germline V gene, CDR1 is MNHEY and CDR2 is SMNVEV (reference sequence). The CDR3 protein is CASSLGGGRTDTQYF. CDR3 bases: TGTGCCAGCAGTTTAGGCGGGGGACGCACAGATACGCAGTATTTT.

This chain links TRBV3-1 (or the pseudogene TRBV3-2) with TRBJ1-4, with TRBD1 matching 7 bases. V gave up 3 bases and J gave up 4 bases; unmatched junction bases: 8. Per germline, CDR1 LGHDT and CDR2 YNNKEL (reference sequence). This CDR3 has 16 residues. CDR3 loop: CASSQSPQGINEKLFF. CDR3 nucleotide sequence: TGTGCCAGCAGCCAGAGCCCACAGGGGATTAATGAAAAACTGTTTTTT.